These T cell receptor beta chains were read from a single sample in a study of blood T cell repertoires in COVID-19. Only in-frame clones appear in the TCRdb table, and some are missing; sequencing was by immunoSEQ multiplex PCR. The repertoire consists of around 220,000 clones, with 80% occurring once and the leading ten covering 5.1%. Sequenced sample: peripheral blood. These receptors all stem from a human donor in a cohort sampled during active COVID-19. Each CDR3 is given with its conserved first and last residue. D genes are given only for firm matches. Not every row has a clone size; where given, it reads once, few, many or a size class.

J gene: TRBJ2-7; D gene: TRBD2; CDR3 length: 15; V gene: TRBV6-1; clone size: -; CDR3 protein: CASSELAGASYEQYF; CDR3 DNA: TGTGCCAGCAGTGAATTAGCGGGAGCCTCCTACGAGCAGTACTTC
J gene: TRBJ1-1; D gene: -; CDR3 length: 15; V gene: TRBV6-6; clone size: -; CDR3 protein: CASSLTGKGNTEAFF; CDR3 DNA: TGTGCCAGCAGTTTAACAGGGAAGGGAAACACTGAAGCTTTCTTT
J gene: TRBJ2-7; D gene: TRBD1; CDR3 length: 14; V gene: TRBV7-2; clone size: few; CDR3 protein: CASSQGTGSYEQYF; CDR3 DNA: TGTGCCAGCAGCCAAGGGACAGGCTCCTACGAGCAGTACTTC
J gene: TRBJ1-4; D gene: -; CDR3 length: 16; V gene: TRBV6-5; clone size: once; CDR3 protein: CASSSSPTGPYEKLFF; CDR3 DNA: TGTGCCAGCAGTTCCAGTCCGACAGGTCCCTATGAAAAACTGTTTTTT
J gene: TRBJ2-3; D gene: TRBD2; CDR3 length: 15; V gene: TRBV6-1; clone size: -; CDR3 protein: CASSEPGLVTDTQYF; CDR3 DNA: TGTGCCAGCAGTGAACCGGGACTAGTGACAGATACGCAGTATTTT
J gene: TRBJ1-1; D gene: -; CDR3 length: 15; V gene: TRBV9; clone size: -; CDR3 protein: CASSVFGGSNTEAFF; CDR3 DNA: TGTGCCAGCAGCGTATTCGGGGGTAGTAACACTGAAGCTTTCTTT
J gene: TRBJ1-6; D gene: -; CDR3 length: 17; V gene: TRBV28; clone size: -; CDR3 protein: CASSSLTPGNAKPPLHF; CDR3 DNA: TGTGCCAGCAGCAGCCTTACTCCCGGGAACGCCAAGCCACCCCTCCACTTT
J gene: TRBJ1-1; D gene: -; CDR3 length: 13; V gene: TRBV19; clone size: once; CDR3 protein: CASRWGDQGEAFF; CDR3 DNA: TGTGCCAGTCGCTGGGGGGATCAGGGTGAAGCTTTCTTT
J gene: TRBJ2-7; D gene: -; CDR3 length: 14; V gene: TRBV6-1; clone size: -; CDR3 protein: CASSEGAPPYEQYF; CDR3 DNA: TGTGCCAGCAGTGAAGGGGCACCACCCTACGAGCAGTACTTC
J gene: TRBJ2-1; D gene: TRBD1; CDR3 length: 13; V gene: TRBV15; clone size: -; CDR3 protein: CATSRDRVDEQFF; CDR3 DNA: TGTGCCACCAGCAGGGACAGGGTCGATGAGCAGTTCTTC
J gene: TRBJ2-7; D gene: TRBD1; CDR3 length: 15; V gene: TRBV27; clone size: -; CDR3 protein: CASSLMTGSSHEQYF; CDR3 DNA: TGTGCCAGCAGTTTGATGACAGGGAGCAGCCACGAGCAGTACTTC
J gene: TRBJ2-5; D gene: TRBD2; CDR3 length: 16; V gene: TRBV9; clone size: -; CDR3 protein: CASSPRLAGRQETQYF; CDR3 DNA: TGTGCCAGCAGCCCGAGACTAGCGGGAAGGCAGGAGACCCAGTACTTC
J gene: TRBJ2-3; D gene: TRBD2; CDR3 length: 16; V gene: TRBV5-1; clone size: -; CDR3 protein: CASSPGGKRARDTQYF; CDR3 DNA: TGCGCCAGCAGCCCGGGGGGAAAGCGGGCGCGAGATACGCAGTATTTT
J gene: TRBJ1-5; D gene: TRBD1; CDR3 length: 14; V gene: TRBV5-6; clone size: few; CDR3 protein: CASRLRGRDQPQHF; CDR3 DNA: TGTGCCAGCAGACTCAGGGGGCGAGATCAGCCCCAGCATTTT
J gene: TRBJ2-7; D gene: TRBD1; CDR3 length: 16; V gene: TRBV18; clone size: once; CDR3 protein: CASSPPNPGQGGEQYF; CDR3 DNA: TGTGCCAGCTCACCCCCTAACCCGGGACAGGGTGGCGAGCAGTACTTC
J gene: TRBJ1-5; D gene: -; CDR3 length: 14; V gene: TRBV28; clone size: few; CDR3 protein: CASSRDNRSQPQHF; CDR3 DNA: TGTGCCAGCAGCAGGGACAACCGGAGTCAGCCCCAGCATTTT
J gene: TRBJ2-7; D gene: -; CDR3 length: 14; V gene: TRBV5-4; clone size: -; CDR3 protein: CASSPILKPYEQYF; CDR3 DNA: TGTGCCAGCAGCCCCATCCTAAAACCCTACGAGCAGTACTTC
J gene: TRBJ2-7; D gene: -; CDR3 length: 15; V gene: TRBV4-3; clone size: -; CDR3 protein: CASSQEGARSYEQYF; CDR3 DNA: TGCGCCAGCAGCCAAGAAGGGGCAAGGTCCTACGAGCAGTACTTC
J gene: TRBJ2-1; D gene: -; CDR3 length: 17; V gene: TRBV4-1; clone size: -; CDR3 protein: CASSQDPPGVAYNEQFF; CDR3 DNA: TGCGCCAGCAGCCAAGATCCCCCGGGAGTGGCCTACAATGAGCAGTTCTTC
J gene: TRBJ2-7; D gene: TRBD1; CDR3 length: 15; V gene: TRBV7-2; clone size: -; CDR3 protein: CASSTGTGGSYEQYF; CDR3 DNA: TGTGCCAGCAGTACCGGGACAGGGGGTTCCTACGAGCAGTACTTC
J gene: TRBJ2-7; D gene: -; CDR3 length: 14; V gene: TRBV27; clone size: few; CDR3 protein: CASSLSGVRVEQYF; CDR3 DNA: TGTGCCAGCAGTTTATCAGGGGTCAGGGTCGAGCAGTACTTC
J gene: TRBJ1-5; D gene: TRBD1; CDR3 length: 16; V gene: TRBV28; clone size: -; CDR3 protein: CASSPPPNRGGQPQHF; CDR3 DNA: TGTGCCAGCAGTCCACCACCTAACAGGGGCGGGCAGCCCCAGCATTTT
J gene: TRBJ2-5; D gene: -; CDR3 length: 11; V gene: TRBV6-2/TRBV6-3; clone size: -; CDR3 protein: CASSNWETQYF; CDR3 DNA: TGTGCCAGCAGCAACTGGGAGACCCAGTACTTC
J gene: TRBJ2-6; D gene: -; CDR3 length: 18; V gene: TRBV19; clone size: -; CDR3 protein: CASRLQGGGSSGANVLTF; CDR3 DNA: TGTGCCAGTAGACTTCAGGGGGGTGGGTCTAGCGGGGCCAACGTCCTGACTTTC
J gene: TRBJ2-2; D gene: -; CDR3 length: 16; V gene: TRBV21-1; clone size: -; CDR3 protein: CASSKVWGANTGELFF; CDR3 DNA: TGTGCCAGCAGCAAAGTGTGGGGCGCGAACACCGGGGAGCTGTTTTTT
J gene: TRBJ2-3; D gene: -; CDR3 length: 11; V gene: TRBV30; clone size: -; CDR3 protein: CAWSGTITQYF; CDR3 DNA: TGTGCCTGGAGTGGTACAATCACGCAGTATTTT
J gene: TRBJ2-7; D gene: TRBD1; CDR3 length: 13; V gene: TRBV2; clone size: few; CDR3 protein: CASIPGQGYEQYF; CDR3 DNA: TGTGCCAGCATACCGGGACAGGGCTACGAGCAGTACTTC
J gene: TRBJ2-6; D gene: TRBD1; CDR3 length: 15; V gene: TRBV27; clone size: -; CDR3 protein: CASGTGGAGANVLTF; CDR3 DNA: TGTGCCTCCGGGACAGGGGGCGCTGGGGCCAACGTCCTGACTTTC
J gene: TRBJ2-1; D gene: -; CDR3 length: 13; V gene: TRBV28; clone size: -; CDR3 protein: CASSFRPSSEQFF; CDR3 DNA: TGTGCCAGCAGTTTCCGGCCTTCTAGCGAGCAGTTCTTC
J gene: TRBJ2-6; D gene: -; CDR3 length: 14; V gene: TRBV5-1; clone size: -; CDR3 protein: CASSLVAGANVLTF; CDR3 DNA: TGCGCCAGCAGCTTGGTAGCTGGGGCCAACGTCCTGACTTTC
J gene: TRBJ2-1; D gene: -; CDR3 length: 14; V gene: TRBV29-1; clone size: -; CDR3 protein: CSVARDTKDNEQFF; CDR3 DNA: TGCAGCGTTGCGAGGGACACTAAGGACAATGAGCAGTTCTTC
J gene: TRBJ1-5; D gene: -; CDR3 length: 12; V gene: TRBV28; clone size: few; CDR3 protein: CATAEGSQPQHF; CDR3 DNA: TGTGCCACGGCGGAAGGGAGTCAGCCCCAGCATTTT
J gene: TRBJ2-7; D gene: TRBD2; CDR3 length: 16; V gene: TRBV7-9; clone size: -; CDR3 protein: CASSLFPSGGRYEQYF; CDR3 DNA: TGTGCCAGCAGCTTATTTCCTAGCGGGGGGCGCTACGAGCAGTACTTC
J gene: TRBJ2-7; D gene: TRBD2; CDR3 length: 13; V gene: TRBV12-3/TRBV12-4; clone size: -; CDR3 protein: CASRTSGTNEQYF; CDR3 DNA: TGTGCCAGCCGGACTAGCGGGACCAACGAGCAGTACTTC
J gene: TRBJ1-6; D gene: -; CDR3 length: 16; V gene: TRBV9; clone size: -; CDR3 protein: CASSGIQGEINSPLHF; CDR3 DNA: TGTGCCAGCAGCGGGATACAGGGAGAAATAAATTCACCCCTCCACTTT
J gene: TRBJ2-7; D gene: TRBD1; CDR3 length: 13; V gene: TRBV7-2; clone size: -; CDR3 protein: CASRRQGDYEQYF; CDR3 DNA: TGTGCCAGCAGACGACAGGGGGACTACGAGCAGTACTTC
J gene: TRBJ1-2; D gene: TRBD1; CDR3 length: 16; V gene: TRBV7-2; clone size: -; CDR3 protein: CASSHHSPGTGSGYTF; CDR3 DNA: TGTGCCAGCAGCCATCATTCCCCCGGGACAGGGAGCGGCTACACCTTC
J gene: TRBJ2-2; D gene: TRBD1; CDR3 length: 17; V gene: TRBV5-1; clone size: -; CDR3 protein: CASSLALTGGNKGELFF; CDR3 DNA: TGCGCCAGCAGCTTGGCCCTCACAGGGGGCAATAAAGGGGAGCTGTTTTTT
J gene: TRBJ2-7; D gene: -; CDR3 length: 12; V gene: TRBV29-1; clone size: -; CDR3 protein: CSVATDFHEQYF; CDR3 DNA: TGCAGCGTTGCGACAGATTTCCACGAGCAGTACTTC
J gene: TRBJ1-6; D gene: -; CDR3 length: 16; V gene: TRBV4-3; clone size: -; CDR3 protein: CASSRHAGVINSPLHF; CDR3 DNA: TGCGCCAGCAGCCGCCACGCAGGGGTCATTAATTCACCCCTCCACTTT
J gene: TRBJ1-1; D gene: -; CDR3 length: 14; V gene: TRBV28; clone size: -; CDR3 protein: CASSFRLVGTEAFF; CDR3 DNA: TGTGCCAGCAGTTTTCGACTAGTTGGCACTGAAGCTTTCTTT
J gene: TRBJ2-7; D gene: TRBD2; CDR3 length: 17; V gene: TRBV9; clone size: -; CDR3 protein: CASSVAASSGSTDEQYF; CDR3 DNA: TGTGCCAGCAGCGTAGCGGCGTCTAGCGGGAGTACCGACGAGCAGTACTTC
J gene: TRBJ2-7; D gene: -; CDR3 length: 15; V gene: TRBV15; clone size: -; CDR3 protein: CATSRDLRDAYEQYF; CDR3 DNA: TGTGCCACCAGCAGAGATCTACGGGATGCCTACGAGCAGTACTTC
J gene: TRBJ1-6; D gene: TRBD1; CDR3 length: 15; V gene: TRBV4-1; clone size: few; CDR3 protein: CASSQAGTENSPLHF; CDR3 DNA: TGCGCCAGCAGCCAGGCAGGGACAGAGAATTCACCCCTCCACTTT
J gene: TRBJ2-7; D gene: TRBD2; CDR3 length: 15; V gene: TRBV18; clone size: -; CDR3 protein: CASSLGLAGGYEQYF; CDR3 DNA: TGTGCCAGCTCACTAGGACTAGCGGGAGGCTACGAGCAGTACTTC
J gene: TRBJ2-7; D gene: -; CDR3 length: 20; V gene: TRBV4-1; clone size: -; CDR3 protein: CASSQEPLEAWKKGAYEQYF; CDR3 DNA: TGCGCCAGCAGCCAAGAACCGCTAGAGGCATGGAAGAAAGGGGCCTACGAGCAGTACTTC
J gene: TRBJ2-7; D gene: TRBD1; CDR3 length: 15; V gene: TRBV13; clone size: -; CDR3 protein: CASSLRAGGHYEQYF; CDR3 DNA: TGTGCCAGCAGCTTAAGGGCAGGGGGCCACTACGAGCAGTACTTC
J gene: TRBJ2-3; D gene: -; CDR3 length: 17; V gene: TRBV4-1; clone size: -; CDR3 protein: CASSPSNQGFGTDTQYF; CDR3 DNA: TGCGCCAGCAGCCCAAGTAATCAGGGCTTCGGCACAGATACGCAGTATTTT
J gene: TRBJ1-2; D gene: -; CDR3 length: 13; V gene: TRBV4-3; clone size: few; CDR3 protein: CASSPTEHYGYTF; CDR3 DNA: TGCGCCAGCAGCCCAACAGAGCACTATGGCTACACCTTC
J gene: TRBJ1-2; D gene: TRBD1; CDR3 length: 14; V gene: TRBV6-5; clone size: -; CDR3 protein: CASSYMGQGNGYTF; CDR3 DNA: TGTGCCAGCAGTTACATGGGACAGGGGAATGGCTACACCTTC
J gene: TRBJ1-1; D gene: -; CDR3 length: 12; V gene: TRBV24-1; clone size: -; CDR3 protein: CATSAVQGAAFF; CDR3 DNA: TGTGCCACCAGTGCCGTACAGGGAGCAGCTTTCTTT
J gene: TRBJ2-7; D gene: TRBD1; CDR3 length: 14; V gene: TRBV3-1/TRBV3-2; clone size: few; CDR3 protein: CASSRAGTGYEQYF; CDR3 DNA: TGTGCCAGCAGCCGCGCCGGGACAGGGTACGAGCAGTACTTC
J gene: TRBJ2-5; D gene: TRBD2; CDR3 length: 14; V gene: TRBV5-4; clone size: -; CDR3 protein: CASSGAGGKETQYF; CDR3 DNA: TGTGCCAGCAGCGGGGCGGGAGGCAAAGAGACCCAGTACTTC